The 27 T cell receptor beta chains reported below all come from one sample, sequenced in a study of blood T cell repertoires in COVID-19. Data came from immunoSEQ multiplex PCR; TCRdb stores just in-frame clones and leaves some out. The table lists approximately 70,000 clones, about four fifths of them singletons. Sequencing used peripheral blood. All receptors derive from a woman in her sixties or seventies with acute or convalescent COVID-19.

As DNA, the CDR3 is TGTGCCAGCAGTGATACAGGGACGAACACTGAAGCTTTCTTT. It encodes CASSDTGTNTEAFF. The chain couples TRBV2 to TRBJ1-1; D is possibly TRBD1 (6 bases). V was clipped by 3 bases and J by 1 base, with 9 bases between them. CDR1 and CDR2 (germline): SNHLY, FYNNEI. This CDR3 region has 14 residues.

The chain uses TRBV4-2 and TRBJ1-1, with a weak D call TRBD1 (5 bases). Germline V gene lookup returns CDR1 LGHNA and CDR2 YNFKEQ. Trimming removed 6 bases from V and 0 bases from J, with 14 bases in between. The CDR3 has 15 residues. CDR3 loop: CASRKTATMNTEAFF. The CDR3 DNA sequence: TGTGCCAGCAGGAAGACAGCAACAATGAACACTGAAGCTTTCTTT.

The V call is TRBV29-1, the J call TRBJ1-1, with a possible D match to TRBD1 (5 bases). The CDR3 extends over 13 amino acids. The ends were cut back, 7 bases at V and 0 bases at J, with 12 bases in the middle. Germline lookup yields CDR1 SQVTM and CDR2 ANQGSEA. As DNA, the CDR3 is TGCAGCGCTGCCCAACAGGTGAACACTGAAGCTTTCTTT. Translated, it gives CSAAQQVNTEAFF.

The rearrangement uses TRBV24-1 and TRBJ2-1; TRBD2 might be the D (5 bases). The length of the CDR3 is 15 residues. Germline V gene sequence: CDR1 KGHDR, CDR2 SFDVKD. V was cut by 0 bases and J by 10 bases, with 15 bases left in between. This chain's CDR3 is CATSDLGTSLSEQFF. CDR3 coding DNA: TGTGCCACCAGTGATTTGGGAACTAGTCTCTCAGAGCAGTTCTTC.

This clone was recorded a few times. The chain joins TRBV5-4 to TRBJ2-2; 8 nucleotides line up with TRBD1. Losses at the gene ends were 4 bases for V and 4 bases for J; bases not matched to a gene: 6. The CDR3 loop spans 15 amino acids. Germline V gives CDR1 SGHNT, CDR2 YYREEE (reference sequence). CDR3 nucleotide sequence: TGTGCCAGCAGCCGGACAGGGACCGGCACCGGGGAGCTGTTTTTT. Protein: CASSRTGTGTGELFF.

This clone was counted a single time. CDR3 DNA sequence: TGCGCCAGCAGGGAAGAAGGACACCCGAAGACTGAAGCTTTCTTT. Protein sequence: CASREEGHPKTEAFF. The gene calls are TRBV5-1 and TRBJ1-1, with D possibly being TRBD1 (5 bases). V was clipped by 5 bases and J by 5 bases, with 19 bases between them. Germline V gives CDR1 SGHRS, CDR2 YFSETQ. The CDR3 totals 15 residues. The full variable domain, completed using reference TRBV5-1 and TRBJ1-1, is KAGVTQTPRYLIKTRGQQVTLSCSPISGHRSVSWYQQTPGQGLQFLFEYFSETQRNKGNFPGRFSGRQFSNSRSEMNVSTLELGDSALYLCASREEGHPKTEAFFGQGTRLTVV.

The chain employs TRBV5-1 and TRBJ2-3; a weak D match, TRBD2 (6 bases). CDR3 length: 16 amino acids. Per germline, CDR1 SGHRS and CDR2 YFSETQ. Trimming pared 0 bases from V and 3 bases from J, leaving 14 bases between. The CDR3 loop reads CASSLAPGVGTDTQYF. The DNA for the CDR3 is TGCGCCAGCAGCTTGGCCCCGGGGGTAGGAACAGATACGCAGTATTTT.

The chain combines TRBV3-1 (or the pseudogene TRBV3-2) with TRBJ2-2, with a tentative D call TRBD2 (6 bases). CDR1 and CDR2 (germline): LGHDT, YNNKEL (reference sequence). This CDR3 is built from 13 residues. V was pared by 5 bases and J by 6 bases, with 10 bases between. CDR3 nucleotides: TGTGCCAGCAGCAACCTAGCGTCCGGGGAGCTGTTTTTT. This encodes CASSNLASGELFF.

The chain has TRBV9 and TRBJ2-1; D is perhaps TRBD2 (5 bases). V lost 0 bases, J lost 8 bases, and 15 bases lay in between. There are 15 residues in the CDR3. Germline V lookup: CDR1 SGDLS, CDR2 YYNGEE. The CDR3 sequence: CASSVELGGVDEQFF. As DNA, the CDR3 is TGTGCCAGCAGCGTAGAACTAGGTGGAGTGGATGAGCAGTTCTTC.

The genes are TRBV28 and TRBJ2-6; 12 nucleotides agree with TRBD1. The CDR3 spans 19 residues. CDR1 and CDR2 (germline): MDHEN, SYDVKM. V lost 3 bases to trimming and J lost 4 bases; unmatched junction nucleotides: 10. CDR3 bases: TGTGCCAGCAGTTTCCCTCCGGGACAGGGGGCCGCAGGGGCCAACGTCCTGACTTTC. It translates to CASSFPPGQGAAGANVLTF. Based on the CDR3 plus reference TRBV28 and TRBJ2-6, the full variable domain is DVKVTQSSRYLVKRTGEKVFLECVQDMDHENMFWYRQDPGLGLRLIYFSYDVKMKEKGDIPEGYSVSREKKERFSLILESASTNQTSMYLCASSFPPGQGAAGANVLTFGAGSRLTVL.

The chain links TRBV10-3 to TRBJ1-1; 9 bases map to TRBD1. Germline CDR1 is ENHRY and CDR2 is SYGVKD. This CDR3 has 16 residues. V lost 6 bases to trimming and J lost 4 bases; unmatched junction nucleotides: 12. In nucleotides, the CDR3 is TGTGCCATCAGCATTACAGGGGGCGCCGGGAGCACTGAAGCTTTCTTT. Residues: CAISITGGAGSTEAFF.

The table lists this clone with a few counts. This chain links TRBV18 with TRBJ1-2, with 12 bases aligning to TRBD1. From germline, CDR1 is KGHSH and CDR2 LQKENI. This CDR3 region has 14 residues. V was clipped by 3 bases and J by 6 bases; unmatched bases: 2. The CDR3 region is CASSPGTGGDGYTF. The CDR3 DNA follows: TGTGCCAGCTCACCCGGGACAGGGGGCGATGGCTACACCTTC. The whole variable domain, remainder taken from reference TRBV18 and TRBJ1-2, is NAGVMQNPRHLVRRRGQEARLRCSPMKGHSHVYWYRQLPEEGLKFMVYLQKENIIDESGMPKERFSAEFPKEGPSILRIQQVVRGDSAAYFCASSPGTGGDGYTFGSGTRLTVV.

CDR3 sequence (DNA): TGTGCCAGCAGTCCACGGGGGGCCCAGTTCTTC. It yields the protein CASSPRGAQFF. The rearrangement joins TRBV12-3 or TRBV12-4 to TRBJ2-1; a possible D gene is TRBD2 (7 bases). V gave up 5 bases and J gave up 13 bases, with 12 bases separating them. The CDR3 runs to 11 residues.

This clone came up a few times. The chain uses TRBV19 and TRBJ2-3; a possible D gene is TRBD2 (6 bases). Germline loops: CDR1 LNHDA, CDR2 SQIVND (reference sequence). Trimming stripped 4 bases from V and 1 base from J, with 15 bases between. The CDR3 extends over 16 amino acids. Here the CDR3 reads CASSTTPGGGTDTQYF. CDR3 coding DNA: TGTGCCAGTAGTACGACGCCCGGCGGGGGCACAGATACGCAGTATTTT.

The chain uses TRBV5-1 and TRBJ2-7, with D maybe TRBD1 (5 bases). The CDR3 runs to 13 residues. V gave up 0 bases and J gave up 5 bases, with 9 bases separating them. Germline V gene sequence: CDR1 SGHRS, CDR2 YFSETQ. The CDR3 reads CASSLVRGHEQYF. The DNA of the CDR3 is TGCGCCAGCAGCTTGGTAAGGGGCCACGAGCAGTACTTC.

DNA for the CDR3: TGTGCCAGCAGCCCAGCGCTAGCGGGGGGGCAGGATGAGCAGTTCTTC. It specifies CASSPALAGGQDEQFF. The chain carries TRBV7-9 and TRBJ2-1, with 12 nucleotides matching TRBD2. Germline V gene lookup returns CDR1 SEHNR and CDR2 FQNEAQ (reference sequence). CDR3 size: 16 residues. With 5 bases clipped from V and 8 bases from J, the junction kept 10 bases outside the gene matches.

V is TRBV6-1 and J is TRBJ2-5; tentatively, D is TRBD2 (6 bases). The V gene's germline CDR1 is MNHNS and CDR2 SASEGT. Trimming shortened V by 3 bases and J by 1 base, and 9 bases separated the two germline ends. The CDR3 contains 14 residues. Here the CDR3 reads CASSEWRAQETQYF. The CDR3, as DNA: TGTGCCAGCAGTGAGTGGAGGGCCCAAGAGACCCAGTACTTC.

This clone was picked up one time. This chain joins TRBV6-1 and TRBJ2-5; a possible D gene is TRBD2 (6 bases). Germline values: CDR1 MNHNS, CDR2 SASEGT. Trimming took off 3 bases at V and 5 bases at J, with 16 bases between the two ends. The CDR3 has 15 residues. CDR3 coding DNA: TGTGCCAGCAGTGATGCCCAGGGAGGCGCGGAGACCCAGTACTTC. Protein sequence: CASSDAQGGAETQYF.

CDR3 sequence reads: CASSLVSSGATQYF. The CDR3 nucleotides read TGTGCCAGCAGCTTGGTTTCTAGCGGGGCGACGCAGTATTTT. This chain connects TRBV5-4 to TRBJ2-3; 9 positions agree with TRBD2. CDR3 size: 14 residues. Trimming took 0 bases from V and 9 from J; bases not matched to a gene: 5. CDR1 is SGHNT and CDR2 is YYREEE in the germline V gene (reference sequence). The full variable domain, with the rest looked up from reference TRBV5-4 and TRBJ2-3, is ETGVTQSPTHLIKTRGQQVTLRCSSQSGHNTVSWYQQALGQGPQFIFQYYREEENGRGNFPPRFSGLQFPNYSSELNVNALELDDSALYLCASSLVSSGATQYFGPGTRLTVL.

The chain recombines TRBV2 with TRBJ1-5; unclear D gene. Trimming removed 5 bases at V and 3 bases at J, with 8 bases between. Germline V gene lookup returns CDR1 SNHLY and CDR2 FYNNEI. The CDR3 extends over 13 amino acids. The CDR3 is CASSQRNNQPQHF. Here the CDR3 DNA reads TGTGCCAGCAGTCAGCGCAACAATCAGCCCCAGCATTTT.

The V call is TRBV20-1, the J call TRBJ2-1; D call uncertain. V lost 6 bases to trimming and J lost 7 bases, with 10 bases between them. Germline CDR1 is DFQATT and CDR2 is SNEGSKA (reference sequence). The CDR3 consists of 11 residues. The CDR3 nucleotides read TGCAGTGCCACTATCCAAAATGAGCAGTTCTTC. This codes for CSATIQNEQFF.

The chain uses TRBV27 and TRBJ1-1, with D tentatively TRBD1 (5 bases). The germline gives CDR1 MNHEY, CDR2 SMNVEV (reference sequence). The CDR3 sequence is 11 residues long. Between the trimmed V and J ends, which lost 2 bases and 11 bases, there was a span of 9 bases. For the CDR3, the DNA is TGTGCCAGCAGTTTAGGAGGGGAGGCTTTCTTT. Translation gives CASSLGGEAFF.

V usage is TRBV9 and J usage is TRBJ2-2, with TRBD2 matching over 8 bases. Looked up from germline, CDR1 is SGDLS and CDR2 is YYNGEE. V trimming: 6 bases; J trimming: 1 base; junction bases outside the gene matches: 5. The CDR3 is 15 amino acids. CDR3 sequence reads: CASNRLAQNTGELFF. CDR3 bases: TGTGCCAGCAACAGACTAGCGCAGAACACCGGGGAGCTGTTTTTT. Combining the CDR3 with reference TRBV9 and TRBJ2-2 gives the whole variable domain DSGVTQTPKHLITATGQRVTLRCSPRSGDLSVYWYQQSLDQGLQFLIQYYNGEERAKGNILERFSAQQFPDLHSELNLSSLELGDSALYFCASNRLAQNTGELFFGEGSRLTVL.

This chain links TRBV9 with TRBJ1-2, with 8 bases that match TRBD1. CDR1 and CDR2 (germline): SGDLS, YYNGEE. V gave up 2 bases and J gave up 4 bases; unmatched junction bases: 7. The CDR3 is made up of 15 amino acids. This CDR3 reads CASSVDRGWGYGYTF. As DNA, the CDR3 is TGTGCCAGCAGCGTTGACAGGGGTTGGGGCTATGGCTACACCTTC.

This CDR3 reads CASSYDYQRGYNEQFF. The CDR3 coding sequence is TGTGCCAGCAGTTACGACTACCAGCGGGGGTACAATGAGCAGTTCTTC. The J gene is TRBJ2-1, the V gene TRBV14; 8 bases agree with TRBD2. Germline V gene sequence: CDR1 SGHDN, CDR2 FVKESK. J gave up 4 bases and V 6 bases, and 11 bases lay outside the gene matches. The CDR3 totals 16 residues.

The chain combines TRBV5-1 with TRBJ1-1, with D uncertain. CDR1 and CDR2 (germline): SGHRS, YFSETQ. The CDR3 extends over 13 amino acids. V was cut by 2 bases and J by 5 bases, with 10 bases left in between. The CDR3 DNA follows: TGCGCCAGCAGCTTCCGGGAGGGAACTGAAGCTTTCTTT. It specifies CASSFREGTEAFF.

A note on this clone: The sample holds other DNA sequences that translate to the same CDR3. CDR3 nucleotides: TGTGCCTGGAGGGACAGGGGTCCTGGAAACACCATATATTTT. Translating gives CAWRDRGPGNTIYF. The rearrangement joins TRBV30 to TRBJ1-3; 9 bases align to TRBD1. This CDR3 region has 14 residues. The J segment lost 2 bases and the V segment lost 3 bases, leaving 2 bases of the junction unmatched. From germline, CDR1 is GTSNPN and CDR2 SVGIG (reference sequence).